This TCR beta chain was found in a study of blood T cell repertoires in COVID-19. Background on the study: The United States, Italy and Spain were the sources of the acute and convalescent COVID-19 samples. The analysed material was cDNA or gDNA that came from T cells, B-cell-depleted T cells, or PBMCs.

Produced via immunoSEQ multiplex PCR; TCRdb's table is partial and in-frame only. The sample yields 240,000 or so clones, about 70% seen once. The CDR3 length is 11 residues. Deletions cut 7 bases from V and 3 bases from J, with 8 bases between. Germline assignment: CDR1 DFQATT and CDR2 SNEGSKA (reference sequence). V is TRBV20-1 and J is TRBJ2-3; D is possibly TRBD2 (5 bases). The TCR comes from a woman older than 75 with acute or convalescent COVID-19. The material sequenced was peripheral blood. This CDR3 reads CSVRGTDTQYF. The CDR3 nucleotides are TGCAGTGTTCGGGGAACAGATACGCAGTATTTT.